The source of this TCR beta chain is a study of shared clonotypes between healthy human individuals. Of note for this clone: What it recognizes is unknown.

General study findings and limits: Estimated richness values were generally larger in naive subsets than in memory subsets.

This CDR3 region has 14 residues. V was pared by 4 bases and J by 6 bases, with 12 bases between. Germline CDR1 is SGHDN and CDR2 is FVKESK. Methods used by the authors: Junction-only sequences without quality scores came from ImmunoSEQ, so filtering differed. TCRdb's copy holds only in-frame clones and misses some; the assay was immunoSEQ multiplex PCR. V, J and clone size derive from that table, while D and trimming were established from the DNA sequence. The sample records 550,000 to 750,000 clones, less than 97% being singletons. Only CD45RO-negative cells positively selected for CCR7 counted as naive CD8 cells, so terminally differentiated effector memory CD45RA+ cells were excluded.

This rearrangement joins TRBV14 to TRBJ2-2; D not resolved. The material sequenced was naive CD8+ T cells sorted from blood. This receptor was taken from a woman in her 30s in good health. Here the CDR3 reads CASSLAIVAGELFF. CDR3 bases: TGTGCCAGCAGCCTAGCTATAGTCGCCGGGGAGCTGTTTTTT.